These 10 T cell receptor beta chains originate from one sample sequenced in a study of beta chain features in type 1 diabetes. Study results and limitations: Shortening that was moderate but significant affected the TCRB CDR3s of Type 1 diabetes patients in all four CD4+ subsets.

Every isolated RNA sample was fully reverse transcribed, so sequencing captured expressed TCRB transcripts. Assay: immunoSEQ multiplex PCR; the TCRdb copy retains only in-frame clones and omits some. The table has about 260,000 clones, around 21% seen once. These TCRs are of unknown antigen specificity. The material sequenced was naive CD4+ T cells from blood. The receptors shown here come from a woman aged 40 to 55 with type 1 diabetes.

This chain's CDR3 is CASQVTGGLTEQFF. The CDR3 nucleotides are TGTGCCAGTCAAGTGACGGGGGGGCTAACTGAGCAGTTCTTC. V usage is TRBV19 and J usage is TRBJ2-1; 8 bases map to TRBD2. In germline, CDR1 is LNHDA, CDR2 SQIVND (reference sequence). Losses at the gene ends were 8 bases for V and 9 bases for J; bases not matched to a gene: 12. The CDR3 totals 14 residues.

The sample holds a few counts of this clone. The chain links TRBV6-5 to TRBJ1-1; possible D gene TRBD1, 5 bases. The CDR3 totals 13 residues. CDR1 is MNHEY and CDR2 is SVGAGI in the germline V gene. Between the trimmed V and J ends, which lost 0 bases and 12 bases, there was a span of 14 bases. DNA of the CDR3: TGTGCCAGCAGTTACTCGATGGGGAGGACAACTTTCTTT. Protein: CASSYSMGRTTFF.

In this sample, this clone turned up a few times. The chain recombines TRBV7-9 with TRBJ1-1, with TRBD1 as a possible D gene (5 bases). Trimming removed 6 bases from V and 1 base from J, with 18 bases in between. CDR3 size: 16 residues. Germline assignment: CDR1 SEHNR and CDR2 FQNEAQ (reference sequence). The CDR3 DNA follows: TGTGCCAGCAGTCTTACCCGGGACTCCGAGAACACTGAAGCTTTCTTT. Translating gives CASSLTRDSENTEAFF.

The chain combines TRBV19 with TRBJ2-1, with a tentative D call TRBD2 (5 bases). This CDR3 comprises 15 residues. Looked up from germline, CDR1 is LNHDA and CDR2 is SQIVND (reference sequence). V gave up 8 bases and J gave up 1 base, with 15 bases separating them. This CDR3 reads CASAPYGKSYNEQFF. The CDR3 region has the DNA TGTGCCAGTGCCCCTTACGGGAAATCCTACAATGAGCAGTTCTTC. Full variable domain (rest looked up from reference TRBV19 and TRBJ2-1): DGGITQSPKYLFRKEGQNVTLSCEQNLNHDAMYWYRQDPGQGLRLIYYSQIVNDFQKGDIAEGYSVSREKKESFPLTVTSAQKNPTAFYLCASAPYGKSYNEQFFGPGTRLTVL.

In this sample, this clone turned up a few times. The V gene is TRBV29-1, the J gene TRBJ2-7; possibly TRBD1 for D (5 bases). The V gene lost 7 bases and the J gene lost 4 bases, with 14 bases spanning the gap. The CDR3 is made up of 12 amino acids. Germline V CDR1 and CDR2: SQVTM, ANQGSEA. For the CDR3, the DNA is TGCAGCGCTTCATTGCAGGGTTACGAGCAGTACTTC. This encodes CSASLQGYEQYF.

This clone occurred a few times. Here the CDR3 DNA reads TGTGCCAGCAGCTTAGAGGAGAAGACTGAAGCTTTCTTT. Translating gives CASSLEEKTEAFF. The rearrangement uses TRBV7-3 and TRBJ1-1; D is unresolved. Deletions cut 2 bases from V and 5 bases from J, with 9 bases between. CDR1 is SGHTA and CDR2 is FQGTGA in the germline V gene. This CDR3 has 13 residues.

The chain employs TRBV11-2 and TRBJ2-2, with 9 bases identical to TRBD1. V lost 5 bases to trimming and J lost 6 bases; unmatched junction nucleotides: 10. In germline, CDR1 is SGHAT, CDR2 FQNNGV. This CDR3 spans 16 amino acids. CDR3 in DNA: TGTGCCAGCAGCCCGATCGGGACAGGGTCACCCGGGGAGCTGTTTTTT. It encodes CASSPIGTGSPGELFF.

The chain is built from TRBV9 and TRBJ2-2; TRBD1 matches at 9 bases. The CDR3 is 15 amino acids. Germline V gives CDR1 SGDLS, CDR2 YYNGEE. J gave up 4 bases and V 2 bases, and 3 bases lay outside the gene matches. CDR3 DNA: TGTGCCAGCAGCGTCCGGGACAGGGCCACCGGGGAGCTGTTTTTT. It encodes CASSVRDRATGELFF.

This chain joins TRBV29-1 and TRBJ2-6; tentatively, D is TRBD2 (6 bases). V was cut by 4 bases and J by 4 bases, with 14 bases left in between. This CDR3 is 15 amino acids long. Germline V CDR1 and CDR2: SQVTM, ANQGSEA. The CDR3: CSVGGGRSGANVLTF. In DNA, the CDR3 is TGCAGCGTTGGGGGAGGCCGATCCGGGGCCAACGTCCTGACTTTC.

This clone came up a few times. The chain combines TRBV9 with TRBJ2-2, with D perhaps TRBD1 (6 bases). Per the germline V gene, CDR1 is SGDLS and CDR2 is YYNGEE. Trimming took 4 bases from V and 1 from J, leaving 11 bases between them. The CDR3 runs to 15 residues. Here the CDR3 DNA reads TGTGCCAGCAGCTATGGACAGATGAACACCGGGGAGCTGTTTTTT. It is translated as CASSYGQMNTGELFF.